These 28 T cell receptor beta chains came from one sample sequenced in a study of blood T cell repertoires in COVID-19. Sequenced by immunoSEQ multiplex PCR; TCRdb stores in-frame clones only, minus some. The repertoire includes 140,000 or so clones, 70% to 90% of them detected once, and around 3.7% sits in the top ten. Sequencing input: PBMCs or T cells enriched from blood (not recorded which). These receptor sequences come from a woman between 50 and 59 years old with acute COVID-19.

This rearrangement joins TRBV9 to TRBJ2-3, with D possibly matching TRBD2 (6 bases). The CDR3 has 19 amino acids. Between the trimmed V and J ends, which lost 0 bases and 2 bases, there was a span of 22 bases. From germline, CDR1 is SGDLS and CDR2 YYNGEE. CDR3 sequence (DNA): TGTGCCAGCAGCGTAGCGCTATTGGCCACTCCGGGACTCACAGATACGCAGTATTTT. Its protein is CASSVALLATPGLTDTQYF.

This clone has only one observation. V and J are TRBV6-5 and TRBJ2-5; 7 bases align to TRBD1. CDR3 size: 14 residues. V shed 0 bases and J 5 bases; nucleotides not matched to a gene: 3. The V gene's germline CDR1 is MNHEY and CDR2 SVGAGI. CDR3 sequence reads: CASSYSKGAETQYF. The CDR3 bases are TGTGCCAGCAGTTACTCGAAGGGGGCCGAGACCCAGTACTTC.

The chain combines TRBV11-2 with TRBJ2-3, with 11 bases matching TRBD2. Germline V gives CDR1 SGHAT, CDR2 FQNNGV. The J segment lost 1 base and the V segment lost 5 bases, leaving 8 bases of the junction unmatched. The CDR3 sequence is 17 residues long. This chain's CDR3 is CASSLGLAGSRTDTQYF. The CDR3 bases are TGTGCCAGCAGCCTAGGACTAGCGGGTTCTCGCACAGATACGCAGTATTTT.

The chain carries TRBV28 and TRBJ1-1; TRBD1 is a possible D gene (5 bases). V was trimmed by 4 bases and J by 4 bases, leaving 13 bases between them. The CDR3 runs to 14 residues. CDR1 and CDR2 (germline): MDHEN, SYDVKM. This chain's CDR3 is CASSWMGEATEAFF. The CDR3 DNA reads TGTGCCAGCAGTTGGATGGGGGAGGCCACTGAAGCTTTCTTT.

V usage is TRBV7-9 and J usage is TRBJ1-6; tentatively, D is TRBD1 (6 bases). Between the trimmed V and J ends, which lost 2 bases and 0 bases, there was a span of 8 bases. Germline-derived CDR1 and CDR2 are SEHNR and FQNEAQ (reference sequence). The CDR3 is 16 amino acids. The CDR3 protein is CASSLTGSSYNSPLHF. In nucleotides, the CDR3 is TGTGCCAGCAGCTTAACAGGGAGCTCCTATAATTCACCCCTCCACTTT. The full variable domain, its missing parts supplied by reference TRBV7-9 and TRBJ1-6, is DTGVSQNPRHKITKRGQNVTFRCDPISEHNRLYWYRQTLGQGPEFLTYFQNEAQLEKSRLLSDRFSAERPKGSFSTLEIQRTEQGDSAMYLCASSLTGSSYNSPLHFGNGTRLTVT.

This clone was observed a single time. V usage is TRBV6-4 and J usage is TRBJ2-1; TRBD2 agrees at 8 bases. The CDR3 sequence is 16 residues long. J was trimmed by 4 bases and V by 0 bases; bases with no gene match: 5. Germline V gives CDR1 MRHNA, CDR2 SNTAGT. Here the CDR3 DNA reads TGTGCCAGCAGTGACTCGGGGACTAGTAGGTACAATGAGCAGTTCTTC. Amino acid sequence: CASSDSGTSRYNEQFF.

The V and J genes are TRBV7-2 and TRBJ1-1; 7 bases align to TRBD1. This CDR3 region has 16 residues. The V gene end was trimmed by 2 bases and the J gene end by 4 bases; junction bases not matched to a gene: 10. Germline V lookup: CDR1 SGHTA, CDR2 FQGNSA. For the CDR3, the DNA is TGTGCCAGCAGCTTACAGGGGGTATCGGTTAGCACTGAAGCTTTCTTT. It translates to CASSLQGVSVSTEAFF.

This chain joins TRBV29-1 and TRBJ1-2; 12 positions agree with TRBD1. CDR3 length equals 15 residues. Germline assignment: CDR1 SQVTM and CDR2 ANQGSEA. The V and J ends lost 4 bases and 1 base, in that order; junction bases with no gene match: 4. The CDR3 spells CSVVGQGAINYGYTF. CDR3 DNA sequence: TGCAGCGTTGTGGGACAGGGGGCTATTAACTATGGCTACACCTTC.

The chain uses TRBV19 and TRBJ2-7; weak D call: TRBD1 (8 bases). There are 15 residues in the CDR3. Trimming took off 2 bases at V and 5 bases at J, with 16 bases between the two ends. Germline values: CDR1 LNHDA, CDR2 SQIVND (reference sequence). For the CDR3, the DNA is TGTGCCAGTAGTATAATACAGGGGGGGAGGAACGAGCAGTACTTC. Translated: CASSIIQGGRNEQYF.

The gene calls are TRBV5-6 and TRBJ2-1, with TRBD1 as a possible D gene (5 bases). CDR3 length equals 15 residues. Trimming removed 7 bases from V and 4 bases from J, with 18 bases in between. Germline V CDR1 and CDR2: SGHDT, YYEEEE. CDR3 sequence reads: CASSWAGHPYNEQFF. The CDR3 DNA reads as TGTGCCAGCTCATGGGCAGGGCACCCTTACAATGAGCAGTTCTTC. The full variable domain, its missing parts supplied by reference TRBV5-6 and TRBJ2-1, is DAGVTQSPTHLIKTRGQQVTLRCSPKSGHDTVSWYQQALGQGPQFIFQYYEEEERQRGNFPDRFSGHQFPNYSSELNVNALLLGDSALYLCASSWAGHPYNEQFFGPGTRLTVL.

The CDR3: CASSQRTGLDGYTF. DNA for the CDR3: TGCGCCAGCAGCCAGCGGACAGGGTTGGATGGCTACACCTTC. V gene TRBV4-1 combines with J gene TRBJ1-2, with 8 nucleotides matching TRBD1. Per the germline V gene, CDR1 is MGHRA and CDR2 is YSYEKL. V lost 3 bases, J lost 6 bases, and 6 bases stayed unmatched. This CDR3 has 14 residues.

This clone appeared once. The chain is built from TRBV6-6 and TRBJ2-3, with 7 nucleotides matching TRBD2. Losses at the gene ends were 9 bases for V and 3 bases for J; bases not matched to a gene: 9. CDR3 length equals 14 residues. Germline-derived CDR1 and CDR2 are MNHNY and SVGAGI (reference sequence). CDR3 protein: CASNSAGETDTQYF. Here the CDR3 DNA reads TGTGCCAGTAACTCGGCGGGAGAAACAGATACGCAGTATTTT.

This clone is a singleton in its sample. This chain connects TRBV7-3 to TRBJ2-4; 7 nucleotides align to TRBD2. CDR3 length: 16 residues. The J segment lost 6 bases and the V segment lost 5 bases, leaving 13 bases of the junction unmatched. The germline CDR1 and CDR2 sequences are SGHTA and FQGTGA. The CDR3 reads CASSRTSDRGANIQYF. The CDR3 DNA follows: TGTGCCAGCAGCCGAACTAGCGACCGAGGGGCAAACATTCAGTACTTC.

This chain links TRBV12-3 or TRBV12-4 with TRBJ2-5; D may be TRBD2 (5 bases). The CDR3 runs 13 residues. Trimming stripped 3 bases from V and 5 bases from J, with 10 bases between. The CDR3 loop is CASSFPGMETQYF. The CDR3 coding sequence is TGTGCCAGCAGTTTTCCGGGGATGGAGACCCAGTACTTC.

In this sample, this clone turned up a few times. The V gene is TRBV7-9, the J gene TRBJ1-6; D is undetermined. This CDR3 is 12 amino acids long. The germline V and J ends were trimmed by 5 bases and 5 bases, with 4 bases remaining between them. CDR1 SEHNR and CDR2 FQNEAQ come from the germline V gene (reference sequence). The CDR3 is CASSPNNSPLHF. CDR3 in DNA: TGTGCCAGCAGCCCAAATAATTCACCCCTCCACTTT.

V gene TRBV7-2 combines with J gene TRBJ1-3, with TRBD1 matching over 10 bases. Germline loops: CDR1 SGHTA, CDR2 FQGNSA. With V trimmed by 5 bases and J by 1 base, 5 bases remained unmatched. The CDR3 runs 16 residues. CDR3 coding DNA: TGTGCCAGCAGCCCCTGGACAGGGGGGTCTGGAAACACCATATATTTT. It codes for CASSPWTGGSGNTIYF. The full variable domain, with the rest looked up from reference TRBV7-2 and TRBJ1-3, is GAGVSQSPSNKVTEKGKDVELRCDPISGHTALYWYRQSLGQGLEFLIYFQGNSAPDKSGLPSDRFSAERTGGSVSTLTIQRTQQEDSAVYLCASSPWTGGSGNTIYFGEGSWLTVV.

CDR3 sequence: CASFSGGIGYTF. CDR3 DNA: TGTGCCAGCTTCAGCGGGGGAATTGGCTACACCTTC. V is TRBV6-5 and J is TRBJ1-2; a possible D gene is TRBD1 (5 bases). V was clipped by 8 bases and J by 7 bases, with 14 bases between them. This CDR3 is built from 12 residues. Germline V gene sequence: CDR1 MNHEY, CDR2 SVGAGI.

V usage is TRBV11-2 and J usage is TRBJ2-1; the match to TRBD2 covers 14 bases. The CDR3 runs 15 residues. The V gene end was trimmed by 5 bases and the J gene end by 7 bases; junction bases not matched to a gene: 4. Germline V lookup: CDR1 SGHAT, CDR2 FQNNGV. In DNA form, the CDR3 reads TGTGCCAGCAGCCGGACTAGCGGGAGGATAAATGAGCAGTTCTTC. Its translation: CASSRTSGRINEQFF.

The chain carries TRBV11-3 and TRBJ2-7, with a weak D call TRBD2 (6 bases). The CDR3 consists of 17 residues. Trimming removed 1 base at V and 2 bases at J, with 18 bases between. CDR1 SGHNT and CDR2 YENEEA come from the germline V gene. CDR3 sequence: CASSLGLRLASTYEQYF. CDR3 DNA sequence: TGTGCCAGCAGCTTAGGTCTACGTCTAGCGAGCACCTACGAGCAGTACTTC.

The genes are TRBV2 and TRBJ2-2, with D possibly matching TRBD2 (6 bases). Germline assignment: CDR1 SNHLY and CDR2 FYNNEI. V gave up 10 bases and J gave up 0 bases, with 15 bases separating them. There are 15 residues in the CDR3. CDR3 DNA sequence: TGTGCCACCCGGCGGGGCCTAACGAACACCGGGGAGCTGTTTTTT. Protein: CATRRGLTNTGELFF.

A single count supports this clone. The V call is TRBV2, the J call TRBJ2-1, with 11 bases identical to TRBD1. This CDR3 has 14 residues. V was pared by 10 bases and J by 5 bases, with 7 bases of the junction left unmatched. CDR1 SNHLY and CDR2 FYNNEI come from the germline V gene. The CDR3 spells CATTGQGVHNEQFF. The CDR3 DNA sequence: TGTGCCACCACGGGACAGGGGGTTCACAATGAGCAGTTCTTC. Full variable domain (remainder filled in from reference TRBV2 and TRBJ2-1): EPEVTQTPSHQVTQMGQEVILRCVPISNHLYFYWYRQILGQKVEFLVSFYNNEISEKSEIFDDQFSVERPDGSNFTLKIRSTKLEDSAMYFCATTGQGVHNEQFFGPGTRLTVL.

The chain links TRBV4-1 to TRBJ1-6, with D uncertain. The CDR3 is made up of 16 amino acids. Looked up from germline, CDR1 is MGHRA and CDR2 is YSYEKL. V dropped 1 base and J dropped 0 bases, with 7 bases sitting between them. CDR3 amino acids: CASSQVASSYNSPLHF. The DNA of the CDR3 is TGCGCCAGCAGCCAAGTGGCCAGCTCCTATAATTCACCCCTCCACTTT.

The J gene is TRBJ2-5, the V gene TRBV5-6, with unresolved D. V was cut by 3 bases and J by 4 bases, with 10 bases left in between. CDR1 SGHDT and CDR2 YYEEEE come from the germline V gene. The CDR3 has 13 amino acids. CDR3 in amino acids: CASSWANSETQYF. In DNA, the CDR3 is TGTGCCAGCAGCTGGGCTAATTCAGAGACCCAGTACTTC.

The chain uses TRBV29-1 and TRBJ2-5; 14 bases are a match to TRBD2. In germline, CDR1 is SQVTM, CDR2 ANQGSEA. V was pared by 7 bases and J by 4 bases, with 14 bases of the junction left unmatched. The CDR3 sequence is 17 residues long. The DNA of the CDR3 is TGCAGCGCTACTCCCCTAGGGACTAGCGGGAGTGGAGAGACCCAGTACTTC. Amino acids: CSATPLGTSGSGETQYF.

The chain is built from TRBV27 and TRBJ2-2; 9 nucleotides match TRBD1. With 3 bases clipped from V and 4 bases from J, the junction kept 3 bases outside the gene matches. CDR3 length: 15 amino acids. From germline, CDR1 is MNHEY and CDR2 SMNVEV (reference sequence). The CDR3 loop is CASSLWGQGTGELFF. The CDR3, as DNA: TGTGCCAGCAGTTTGTGGGGACAGGGCACCGGGGAGCTGTTTTTT.

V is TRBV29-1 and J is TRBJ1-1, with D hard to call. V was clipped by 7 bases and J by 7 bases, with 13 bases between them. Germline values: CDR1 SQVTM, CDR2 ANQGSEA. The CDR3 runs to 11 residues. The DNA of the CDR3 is TGCAGCGCGTACTTGGGAGGTGAAGCTTTCTTT. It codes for CSAYLGGEAFF.

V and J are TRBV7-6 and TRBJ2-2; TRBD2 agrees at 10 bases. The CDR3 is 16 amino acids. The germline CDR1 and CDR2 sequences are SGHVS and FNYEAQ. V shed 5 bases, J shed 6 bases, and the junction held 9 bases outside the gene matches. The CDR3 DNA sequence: TGTGCCAGCAGCCCACTTGGAGCGGGAGGGCCCGGGGAGCTGTTTTTT. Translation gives CASSPLGAGGPGELFF.

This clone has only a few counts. The CDR3 is CASSQEYLHSWETQYF. The CDR3 coding sequence is TGTGCCAGCAGCCAAGAATATCTACATAGCTGGGAGACCCAGTACTTC. The genes are TRBV4-2 and TRBJ2-5, with D unclear. The CDR3 contains 16 residues. From germline, CDR1 is LGHNA and CDR2 YNFKEQ. The V end was cut by 0 bases, the J end by 5 bases, with 16 bases between.